These 3 T cell receptor beta chains were all obtained from the same sample, sequenced in a study of Ad26.COV2.S vaccination and SARS-CoV-2 variants (dated by TCRdb to the early 2020s). The sample's treatment or condition, from its label and the paper: 19 received Ad26.COV2.S at low or high dose, single or two shots; a few received placebo; per-sample allocation not given. Repertoires of vaccine and placebo recipients were sequenced from samples collected on day 63 after the first injection. The library was made by the immunoSEQ multiplex PCR assay. Held by TCRdb, this immuneACCESS table contains in-frame sequences only and omits some clones. Under half of the omission traces to an unresolved V gene where checked; the cause of the rest is unknown. The sample records around 300,000 clones, approximately 90% of which are singletons. The ten largest clones add up to approximately 5% of the sample. Source: peripheral blood, taken in a trial of Ad26.COV2.S vaccine versus placebo. All receptors derive from a person aged 18-65 years who received the Ad26.COV2.S COVID-19 vaccine or a placebo.

The chain combines TRBV7-9 with TRBJ2-7; the D gene is possibly TRBD1 (7 bases). Germline CDR1 is SEHNR and CDR2 is FQNEAQ (reference sequence). The ends were cut back, 1 base at V and 6 bases at J, with 16 bases in the middle. The CDR3 is 15 amino acids. The CDR3 DNA follows: TGTGCCAGCAGCTTAGGACAGGGACTTTTCTTCGAGCAGTACTTC. Translating it yields CASSLGQGLFFEQYF.

This clone was seen just once. The chain couples TRBV7-8 to TRBJ2-7; D tentatively reads TRBD1 or TRBD2 (7 bases each). Germline loops: CDR1 SGHVS, CDR2 FQNEAQ. Trimming left V 4 bases short and J 5 bases short, with 18 bases between. The CDR3 runs to 15 residues. Here the CDR3 DNA reads TGTGCCAGCAGCTGGGGAGGGGGCTTCTTCGACGAGCAGTACTTC. It translates to CASSWGGGFFDEQYF.

V usage is TRBV5-1 and J usage is TRBJ2-5; 9 bases are a match to TRBD1. Germline-derived CDR1 and CDR2 are SGHRS and YFSETQ. J was trimmed by 4 bases and V by 7 bases; bases with no gene match: 17. The CDR3 is 17 amino acids. DNA for the CDR3: TGCGCCAGCTTAGACGTTACCGGGGACAGGGTAGGAGAGACCCAGTACTTC. Protein: CASLDVTGDRVGETQYF.